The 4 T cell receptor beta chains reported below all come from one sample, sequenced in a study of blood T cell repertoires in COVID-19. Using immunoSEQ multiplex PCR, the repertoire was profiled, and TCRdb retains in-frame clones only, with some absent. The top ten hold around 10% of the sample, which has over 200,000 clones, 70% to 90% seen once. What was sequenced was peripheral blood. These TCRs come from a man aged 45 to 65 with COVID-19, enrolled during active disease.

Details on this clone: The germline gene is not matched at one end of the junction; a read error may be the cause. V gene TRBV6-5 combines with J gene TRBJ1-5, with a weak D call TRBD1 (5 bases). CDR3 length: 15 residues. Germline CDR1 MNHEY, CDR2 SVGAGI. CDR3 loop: CASSRDSGSSQPQHF. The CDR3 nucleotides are TGTGCCAGCAGCCGGGACTCGGGAAGCAGTCAGCCCCAGCATTTT.

This CDR3 reads CAISGGTGAQETQYF. CDR3 DNA: TGTGCCATCAGTGGGGGGACAGGGGCCCAAGAGACCCAGTACTTC. The gene calls are TRBV10-3 and TRBJ2-5; 10 bases line up with TRBD1. Per germline, CDR1 ENHRY and CDR2 SYGVKD. Germline trimming cut 4 bases from V and 1 base from J; bases unmatched to any gene: 3. The CDR3 length is 15 residues.

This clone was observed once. CDR3 sequence: CASSMGQGGNQPQHF. CDR3 DNA sequence: TGCGCCAGCAGCATGGGACAGGGGGGCAATCAGCCCCAGCATTTT. V and J are TRBV5-1 and TRBJ1-5; TRBD1 matches 11 bases. V was clipped by 4 bases and J by 2 bases; unmatched bases: 2. Looked up from germline, CDR1 is SGHRS and CDR2 is YFSETQ. The CDR3 contains 15 residues.

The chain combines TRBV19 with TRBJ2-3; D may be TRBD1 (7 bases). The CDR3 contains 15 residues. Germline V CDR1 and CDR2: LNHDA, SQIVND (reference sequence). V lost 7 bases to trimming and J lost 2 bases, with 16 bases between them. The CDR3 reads CASMKGAGTTDTQYF. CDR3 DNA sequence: TGTGCCAGTATGAAGGGGGCGGGGACCACAGATACGCAGTATTTT.